Detailed here is one T cell receptor (beta chain). It lacks a known antigen. Base-call qualities are not available, and no considerably larger clone is one nucleotide away. This sample was taken from a study of patients and donors after allogeneic stem cell transplantation (dated by TCRdb to 2018 to 2021). The CDR3 spans 15 residues, from the cysteine through the phenylalanine. Left in the record is the CDR3 DNA by itself, 45 bases read in frame from the first base. V gives up 0 bases and J gives up 9 bases, and the segment between their germline ends measures 15 bases. The library was produced with RT-PCR. Sequenced using a NextSeq 550. In-frame beta chains were kept once TCRdb had trimmed the public reads at Q25 with fastp and called clones with MiXCR. Rows matching on CDR3 protein sequence are summarized as one entry with the most common DNA and genes. Across this sample there are about a million distinct CDR3 sequences, with about 20% seen only once. Of the sample, 5% to 6.5% falls within the top ten clones.

Sequenced sample: blood, either unsorted or a sorted T cell fraction (not recorded which). The receptor was derived from a human donor who was either an allogeneic HSCT recipient or a stem cell or donor lymphocyte infusion donor (not recorded which). It is not recorded whose cells these are; they may come from a transplant donor. The chain was built from TRBV12-3 or TRBV12-4 and TRBJ2-1, with the D gene uncertain. The nucleotides read TGTGCCAGCAGTTTAGCCCCCCCCCAGGCCACTGAGCAGTTCTTC. Its translation reads: CASSLAPPQATEQFF.